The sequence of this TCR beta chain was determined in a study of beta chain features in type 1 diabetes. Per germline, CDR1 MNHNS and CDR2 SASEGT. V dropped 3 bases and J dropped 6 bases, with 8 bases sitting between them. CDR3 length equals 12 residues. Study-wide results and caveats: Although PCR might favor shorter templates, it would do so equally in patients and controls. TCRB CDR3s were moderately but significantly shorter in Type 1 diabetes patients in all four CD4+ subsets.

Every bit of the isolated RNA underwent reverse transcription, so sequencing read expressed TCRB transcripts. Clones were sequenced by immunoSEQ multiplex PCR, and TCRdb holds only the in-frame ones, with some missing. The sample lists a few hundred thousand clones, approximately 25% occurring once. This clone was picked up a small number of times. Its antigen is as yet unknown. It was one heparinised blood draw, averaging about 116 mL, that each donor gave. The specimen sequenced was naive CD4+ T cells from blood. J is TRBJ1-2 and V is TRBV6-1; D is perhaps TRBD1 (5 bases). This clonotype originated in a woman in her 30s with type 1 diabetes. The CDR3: CASSDGADGYTF. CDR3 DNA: TGTGCCAGCAGTGATGGGGCGGATGGCTACACCTTC.